The rows below give T cell receptor beta chains drawn from one sample of a study of T cell responses to AZD1222 COVID-19 vaccine. Sequencing used immunoSEQ multiplex PCR; TCRdb keeps in-frame clones, though not all of them. The sample has some 120,000 clones; 90% are singletons. Sequenced here: peripheral blood, sampled on day 0 of AZD1222 vaccination. Every receptor here comes from an adult in good health. Each CDR3 is given with its conserved first and last residue. A D gene is named only where the DNA matches it firmly. Rows give clone size only sometimes, using once, few, many, or a class for an expanded clone.

size: NA; D: NA; V: TRBV27; J: TRBJ2-7; CDR3: CASSLRGPQYEQYF; DNA: TGTGCCAGCAGTCTCCGGGGCCCTCAATACGAGCAGTACTTC
size: NA; D: NA; V: TRBV28; J: TRBJ1-6; CDR3: CASSLPHSPLHF; DNA: TGTGCCAGCAGTTTACCCCATTCACCCCTCCACTTT
size: once; D: TRBD2; V: TRBV2; J: TRBJ2-1; CDR3: CASIGTSGSVEQFF; DNA: TGTGCCAGCATTGGGACTAGCGGGAGTGTTGAGCAGTTCTTC
size: NA; D: NA; V: TRBV9; J: TRBJ2-3; CDR3: CASSVGGGGTDTQYF; DNA: TGTGCCAGCAGCGTAGGAGGCGGGGGCACAGATACGCAGTATTTT
size: NA; D: NA; V: TRBV5-4; J: TRBJ1-6; CDR3: CASSLGWDLQDSPLHF; DNA: TGTGCCAGCAGCTTGGGATGGGACCTACAGGATTCACCCCTCCACTTT
size: once; D: NA; V: TRBV5-1; J: TRBJ2-5; CDR3: CASTLVGAEETQYF; DNA: TGCGCCAGCACCCTGGTGGGAGCGGAAGAGACCCAGTACTTC
size: NA; D: NA; V: TRBV11-3; J: TRBJ2-3; CDR3: CASSRDTNTQYF; DNA: TGTGCCAGCAGCCGGGACACAAATACGCAGTATTTT
size: few; D: TRBD1; V: TRBV6-6; J: TRBJ1-1; CDR3: CASSYSSEGANTEAFF; DNA: TGTGCCAGCAGTTACTCGAGTGAGGGGGCCAACACTGAAGCTTTCTTT
size: NA; D: NA; V: TRBV29-1; J: TRBJ1-1; CDR3: CSVEVVPEAFF; DNA: TGCAGCGTTGAAGTGGTCCCTGAAGCTTTCTTT
size: NA; D: TRBD1; V: TRBV7-2; J: TRBJ1-2; CDR3: CASSWQGAGYGYTF; DNA: TGTGCCAGCAGCTGGCAGGGGGCTGGGTATGGCTACACCTTC
size: NA; D: TRBD1; V: TRBV2; J: TRBJ1-1; CDR3: CASSDQGVRNTEAFF; DNA: TGTGCCAGCAGTGATCAGGGGGTTAGAAACACTGAAGCTTTCTTT
size: once; D: NA; V: TRBV3-1/TRBV3-2; J: TRBJ1-4; CDR3: CASSQEGGEKLFF; DNA: TGTGCCAGCAGCCAAGAGGGGGGTGAAAAACTGTTTTTT
size: NA; D: NA; V: TRBV28; J: TRBJ1-5; CDR3: CASSPLTGSNQPQHF; DNA: TGTGCCAGCAGTCCCCTGACAGGTAGCAATCAGCCCCAGCATTTT
size: once; D: NA; V: TRBV28; J: TRBJ2-2; CDR3: CASSSGGAGTGELFF; DNA: TGTGCCAGCAGCTCGGGTGGGGCGGGCACCGGGGAGCTGTTTTTT
size: NA; D: TRBD1; V: TRBV7-9; J: TRBJ2-1; CDR3: CASSLVGDSQRQFF; DNA: TGTGCCAGCAGCTTAGTCGGGGACAGCCAACGGCAGTTCTTC
size: NA; D: NA; V: TRBV27; J: TRBJ2-3; CDR3: CASSLRRSTDTQYF; DNA: TGTGCCAGCAGCCTGAGGCGGAGCACAGATACGCAGTATTTT
size: NA; D: NA; V: TRBV7-9; J: TRBJ1-4; CDR3: CASRRAGEKLFF; DNA: TGTGCCTCCAGACGGGCCGGCGAAAAACTGTTTTTT
size: NA; D: TRBD1; V: TRBV7-9; J: TRBJ1-2; CDR3: CASSLGGQGAVYGYTF; DNA: TGTGCCAGCAGCTTAGGAGGACAGGGGGCTGTTTACGGCTACACCTTC
size: NA; D: NA; V: TRBV7-8; J: TRBJ2-7; CDR3: CASSPPRGLYEQYF; DNA: TGTGCCAGCAGCCCCCCACGGGGGCTCTACGAGCAGTACTTC
size: NA; D: NA; V: TRBV20-1; J: TRBJ2-3; CDR3: CSAGSTDTQYF; DNA: TGCAGTGCCGGTAGCACAGATACGCAGTATTTT
size: NA; D: NA; V: TRBV28; J: TRBJ1-5; CDR3: CASGSLQPQHF; DNA: TGTGCCAGCGGCAGTTTGCAGCCCCAGCATTTT
size: NA; D: NA; V: TRBV2; J: TRBJ1-6; CDR3: CASSSDGYSPLHF; DNA: TGTGCCAGCAGTTCGGACGGATATTCACCCCTCCACTTT
size: once; D: TRBD1; V: TRBV25-1; J: TRBJ1-1; CDR3: CASSTGQGKTEAFF; DNA: TGTGCCAGCAGCACCGGACAGGGAAAAACTGAAGCTTTCTTT
size: few; D: NA; V: TRBV5-7; J: TRBJ1-6; CDR3: CASSCLTSNSPLHF; DNA: TGTGCCAGCAGTTGCTTGACCAGTAATTCACCCCTCCACTTT
size: NA; D: TRBD1; V: TRBV30; J: TRBJ1-5; CDR3: CAWSNDRVGGPRNQPQHF; DNA: TGTGCCTGGAGCAATGACAGGGTGGGGGGCCCCCGGAATCAGCCCCAGCATTTT
size: NA; D: NA; V: TRBV19; J: TRBJ2-7; CDR3: CASSLSGVGYEQYF; DNA: TGTGCCAGTAGTCTTTCGGGAGTCGGGTACGAGCAGTACTTC
size: NA; D: TRBD1; V: TRBV10-3; J: TRBJ1-1; CDR3: CAISESSRGLAFLNTEAFF; DNA: TGTGCCATCAGTGAGTCTAGTAGGGGGCTCGCGTTTTTGAACACTGAAGCTTTCTTT
size: NA; D: TRBD1; V: TRBV28; J: TRBJ2-2; CDR3: CASRPGQGIAGTGELFF; DNA: TGTGCCAGCAGACCGGGACAGGGAATAGCGGGCACCGGGGAGCTGTTTTTT
size: once; D: TRBD1; V: TRBV11-1; J: TRBJ2-7; CDR3: CASSLLTGDSYEQYF; DNA: TGTGCCAGCAGCTTACTGACAGGGGACTCCTACGAGCAGTACTTC
size: NA; D: TRBD2; V: TRBV9; J: TRBJ2-5; CDR3: CASSVAGGPETQYF; DNA: TGTGCCAGCAGCGTAGCGGGAGGGCCAGAGACCCAGTACTTC
size: NA; D: TRBD1; V: TRBV19; J: TRBJ1-5; CDR3: CATLDRGGNQPQHF; DNA: TGTGCCACCCTCGACAGGGGTGGCAATCAGCCCCAGCATTTT
size: NA; D: NA; V: TRBV5-5; J: TRBJ1-5; CDR3: CASTMDHGNQPQHF; DNA: TGTGCCAGCACCATGGACCATGGCAATCAGCCCCAGCATTTT
size: NA; D: TRBD1; V: TRBV6-1; J: TRBJ1-5; CDR3: CASSEVSGTGIRPQHF; DNA: TGTGCCAGCAGTGAAGTAAGCGGGACAGGGATACGGCCCCAGCATTTT
size: once; D: NA; V: TRBV5-1; J: TRBJ2-5; CDR3: CASSLAASQETQYF; DNA: TGCGCCAGCAGCTTGGCGGCTAGTCAAGAGACCCAGTACTTC
size: NA; D: TRBD2; V: TRBV24-1; J: TRBJ2-5; CDR3: CATSLRTSGRETQYF; DNA: TGTGCCACCTCTCTACGGACTAGCGGTAGGGAGACCCAGTACTTC
size: NA; D: NA; V: TRBV30; J: TRBJ1-5; CDR3: CAWSYRARNQPQHF; DNA: TGTGCCTGGAGTTACAGAGCTAGGAATCAGCCCCAGCATTTT
size: once; D: TRBD1; V: TRBV19; J: TRBJ2-7; CDR3: CASSPDRGFEQYF; DNA: TGTGCCAGTAGTCCGGACAGGGGCTTTGAGCAGTACTTC
size: NA; D: NA; V: TRBV28; J: TRBJ1-5; CDR3: CASSSRGGKNQPQHF; DNA: TGTGCCAGCAGTTCTAGGGGGGGAAAAAATCAGCCCCAGCATTTT
size: few; D: NA; V: TRBV6-5; J: TRBJ2-1; CDR3: CASSYRQSSYNEQFF; DNA: TGTGCCAGCAGTTACCGGCAGAGCTCCTACAATGAGCAGTTCTTC
size: NA; D: NA; V: TRBV2; J: TRBJ1-6; CDR3: CASSQPGRTGSPLHF; DNA: TGTGCCAGCAGTCAACCGGGCCGAACTGGTTCACCCCTCCACTTT
size: NA; D: NA; V: TRBV30; J: TRBJ2-1; CDR3: CAWSVGSGEQFF; DNA: TGTGCCTGGAGTGTAGGGAGCGGTGAGCAGTTCTTC
size: NA; D: NA; V: TRBV4-3; J: TRBJ1-5; CDR3: CASSQDPGKDQPQHF; DNA: TGCGCCAGCAGCCAGGACCCAGGGAAAGATCAGCCCCAGCATTTT
size: NA; D: TRBD2; V: TRBV27; J: TRBJ2-1; CDR3: CASSLRGSSYNEQFF; DNA: TGTGCCAGCAGTTTGCGCGGGAGCTCCTACAATGAGCAGTTCTTC
size: NA; D: TRBD2; V: TRBV20-1; J: TRBJ2-7; CDR3: CSASLGLEVDEQYF; DNA: TGCAGTGCTAGTCTGGGACTAGAAGTCGACGAGCAGTACTTC
size: NA; D: NA; V: TRBV6-5; J: TRBJ2-2; CDR3: CASQEGLGELFF; DNA: TGTGCCAGCCAAGAGGGGCTCGGGGAGCTGTTTTTT
size: few; D: NA; V: TRBV7-9; J: TRBJ2-1; CDR3: CASSFGTNYNEQFF; DNA: TGTGCCAGCAGCTTCGGGACAAACTACAATGAGCAGTTCTTC
size: few; D: NA; V: TRBV27; J: TRBJ1-6; CDR3: CASSTFGESSYNSPLHF; DNA: TGTGCCAGCAGCACCTTTGGGGAAAGCTCCTATAATTCACCCCTCCACTTT
size: NA; D: NA; V: TRBV7-6; J: TRBJ1-3; CDR3: CASSLGGQIGNTIYF; DNA: TGTGCCAGCAGCTTAGGAGGGCAAATCGGAAACACCATATATTTT
size: few; D: TRBD2; V: TRBV11-2; J: TRBJ2-5; CDR3: CASSFLGLAETQYF; DNA: TGTGCCAGCAGCTTTCTGGGACTAGCGGAGACCCAGTACTTC
size: NA; D: NA; V: TRBV30; J: TRBJ2-2; CDR3: CAWSAGTGELFF; DNA: TGTGCCTGGAGTGCAGGGACCGGGGAGCTGTTTTTT
size: NA; D: NA; V: TRBV5-4; J: TRBJ2-3; CDR3: CASSSQGTDTQYF; DNA: TGTGCCAGCAGCTCACAGGGAACAGATACGCAGTATTTT